This T cell receptor (beta chain) originates from a study of T cell changes during pregnancy in multiple sclerosis (dated by TCRdb to the late 2010s). About the study as a whole: The study looked at changes in the T cell repertoire across pregnancy in women with multiple sclerosis.

The library was made by the immunoSEQ multiplex PCR assay. Drawn from immuneACCESS, this table holds only the in-frame rearrangements with V and J called that TCRdb kept. Clones are partly lost; checked studies trace under half to an unresolved V gene and leave the rest unexplained. This sample gives tens of thousands of clones in total; 70% to 90% of them show up just once. Approximately 1% of the sample is held by the ten biggest clonotypes. As concerns this clone: Its antigen remains unidentified. The record has no base qualities; no much larger clone is one base away.

From the cysteine through the phenylalanine, the CDR3 covers 13 amino acids. The kept DNA is CDR3 alone, 39 bases in frame from the first base. Trimming removed 8 bases from V and 2 bases from J; the gene matches leave 4 bases unexplained. The germline V gene (reference sequence) supplies CDR1 LNHNV and CDR2 YYDKDF. This specimen consisted of CD4+ T cells from peripheral blood mononuclear cells, obtained after pregnancy. The sequence is built from TRBV15 and TRBJ2-7, and TRBD1 matches 9 of the central bases. The clonotype comes from a female donor with multiple sclerosis, enrolled in a pregnancy study. The nucleotides read TGTGCCACCCAGACAGGGGGGACCTACGAGCAGTACTTC. Translation gives CATQTGGTYEQYF.